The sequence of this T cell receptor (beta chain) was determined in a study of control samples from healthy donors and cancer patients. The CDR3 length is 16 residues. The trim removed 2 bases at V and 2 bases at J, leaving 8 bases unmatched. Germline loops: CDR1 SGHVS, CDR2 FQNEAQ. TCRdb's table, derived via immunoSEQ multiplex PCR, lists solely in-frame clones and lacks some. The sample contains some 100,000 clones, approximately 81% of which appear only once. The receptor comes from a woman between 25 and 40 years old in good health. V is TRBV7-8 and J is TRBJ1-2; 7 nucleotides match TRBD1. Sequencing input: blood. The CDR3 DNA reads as TGTGCCAGCAGCTTAACCCCTAAGACAGGGAACTATGGCTACACCTTC. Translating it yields CASSLTPKTGNYGYTF.